These 17 T cell receptor beta chains were sequenced from one sample in a study of cytomegalovirus exposure and HLA in healthy donors. This PCR relied on a set of 60 Vbeta primers and 13 Jbeta primers. Repertoires were generated with immunoSEQ multiplex PCR, while TCRdb's copy carries only in-frame clones and drops some. Of 160,000 or so clones in the sample, around 82% were seen once. The sample comprised PBMCs. These receptors all stem from a man aged 55 to 70 in good health and CMV-seronegative.

This chain connects TRBV10-3 to TRBJ2-1; D uncertain. V was cut by 3 bases and J by 7 bases, with 10 bases left in between. Germline values: CDR1 ENHRY, CDR2 SYGVKD. CDR3 length equals 13 residues. The CDR3: CAISEPLRNEQFF. The CDR3 DNA sequence: TGTGCCATCAGTGAACCCTTGAGAAATGAGCAGTTCTTC.

This clone was picked up one time. The chain is built from TRBV14 and TRBJ1-5; the D is unclear. Germline V gene data show CDR1 as SGHDN and CDR2 as FVKESK. The length of the CDR3 is 15 residues. V was cut by 3 bases and J by 1 base, with 10 bases left in between. The CDR3 nucleotides are TGTGCCAGCAGCCAGGGAGGATTCAGCAATCAGCCCCAGCATTTT. Protein product: CASSQGGFSNQPQHF.

The chain recombines TRBV6-5 with TRBJ1-4, with D perhaps TRBD1 (5 bases). Germline loops: CDR1 MNHEY, CDR2 SVGAGI. Trimming cost V 5 bases and J 4 bases, with 8 bases left between them. The CDR3 length is 13 residues. For the CDR3, the DNA is TGTGCCAGCAGTACAGGCCGTAATGAAAAACTGTTTTTT. Protein sequence: CASSTGRNEKLFF.

This clone appeared a single time. The chain links TRBV2 to TRBJ2-7; 7 bases are a match to TRBD1. V was pared by 5 bases and J by 4 bases, with 14 bases of the junction left unmatched. Germline V CDR1 and CDR2: SNHLY, FYNNEI. This CDR3 is 16 amino acids long. The DNA of the CDR3 is TGTGCCAGCAGTCGCCGATCCGGGACAGACCCGTACGAGCAGTACTTC. Amino acid sequence: CASSRRSGTDPYEQYF. Full variable domain (rest looked up from reference TRBV2 and TRBJ2-7): EPEVTQTPSHQVTQMGQEVILRCVPISNHLYFYWYRQILGQKVEFLVSFYNNEISEKSEIFDDQFSVERPDGSNFTLKIRSTKLEDSAMYFCASSRRSGTDPYEQYFGPGTRLTVT.

The CDR3 here is CASSTGGTNEKLFF. CDR3 DNA: TGTGCCAGTTCAACGGGGGGAACTAATGAAAAACTGTTTTTT. The chain joins TRBV28 to TRBJ1-4, with D possibly matching TRBD1 (5 bases). V lost 9 bases to trimming and J lost 1 base, with 12 bases between them. Germline CDR1 is MDHEN and CDR2 is SYDVKM. The CDR3 runs 14 residues. Variable domain in full (rest from reference TRBV28 and TRBJ1-4): DVKVTQSSRYLVKRTGEKVFLECVQDMDHENMFWYRQDPGLGLRLIYFSYDVKMKEKGDIPEGYSVSREKKERFSLILESASTNQTSMYLCASSTGGTNEKLFFGSGTQLSVL.

Remarks on this clone: Germline and junction disagree at one end, which may indicate a read error. V usage is TRBV7-2 and J usage is TRBJ1-5; tentative D call: TRBD1 (5 bases). This CDR3 has 13 residues. Germline V lookup: CDR1 SGHTA, CDR2 FQGNSA. Here the CDR3 reads CASSLLPLGPQNF. CDR3 in DNA: TGTGCCAGCAGCCTACTCCCTTTGGGGCCCCAGAATTTT.

The CDR3 loop is CASRVTGRNEKLFF. The CDR3 DNA reads TGTGCCAGCAGGGTGACAGGGAGAAATGAAAAACTGTTTTTT. The V gene is TRBV2, the J gene TRBJ1-4; 7 bases are a match to TRBD1. Per germline, CDR1 SNHLY and CDR2 FYNNEI. V was pared by 6 bases and J by 5 bases, with 6 bases of the junction left unmatched. This CDR3 spans 14 amino acids.

CDR3 loop: CASSLAGGQETQYF. The CDR3 DNA reads as TGTGCCAGCAGTTTAGCGGGAGGACAAGAGACCCAGTACTTC. V and J are TRBV27 and TRBJ2-5; 8 bases are a match to TRBD2. The CDR3 extends over 14 amino acids. Germline values: CDR1 MNHEY, CDR2 SMNVEV (reference sequence). The V gene end was trimmed by 2 bases and the J gene end by 2 bases; junction bases not matched to a gene: 1.

This clone was seen only a few times. The gene calls are TRBV27 and TRBJ1-6; 7 positions match TRBD1. J lost 0 bases, V lost 6 bases, and 20 bases had no gene match. Germline CDR1 and CDR2: MNHEY and SMNVEV (reference sequence). The CDR3 runs to 21 residues. CDR3: CASSQERDRKGPGSYNSPLHF. CDR3 coding DNA: TGTGCCAGCAGCCAGGAACGGGACAGAAAGGGACCGGGCTCCTATAATTCACCCCTCCACTTT.

The chain carries TRBV5-1 and TRBJ1-1; D remains unclear. The ends were cut back, 4 bases at V and 1 base at J, with 8 bases in the middle. From germline, CDR1 is SGHRS and CDR2 YFSETQ. CDR3 size: 13 residues. CDR3 residues: CASSPRQNTEAFF. The DNA of the CDR3 is TGCGCCAGCAGCCCGCGACAGAACACTGAAGCTTTCTTT.

This clone was picked up one time. V and J are TRBV2 and TRBJ2-2, with D perhaps TRBD2 (6 bases). V dropped 3 bases and J dropped 1 base, with 9 bases sitting between them. Germline CDR1 SNHLY, CDR2 FYNNEI. CDR3 length: 15 residues. DNA of the CDR3: TGTGCCAGCAGTGATGCGGGGCTGAACACCGGGGAGCTGTTTTTT. This translates into CASSDAGLNTGELFF.

This clone showed up just a few times. The chain employs TRBV6-1 and TRBJ1-2; a possible D gene is TRBD1 (6 bases). Germline CDR1 MNHNS, CDR2 SASEGT. V lost 5 bases, J lost 5 bases, and 12 bases lay in between. This CDR3 contains 13 residues. The CDR3 sequence: CASSPDRTYGYTF. The CDR3 region has the DNA TGTGCCAGCAGTCCGGACAGAACGTATGGCTACACCTTC.

V usage is TRBV29-1 and J usage is TRBJ2-5; 10 nucleotides line up with TRBD2. The germline V gene has CDR1 SQVTM and CDR2 ANQGSEA. CDR3 length equals 14 residues. The ends lost 5 bases at V and 5 bases at J; junction bases unmatched: 8. The CDR3 spells CSVSPGTSAETQYF. The CDR3 region has the DNA TGCAGCGTTAGCCCAGGGACTAGCGCGGAGACCCAGTACTTC.

The chain has TRBV4-1 and TRBJ1-5; 9 bases are shared with TRBD1. Germline CDR1 and CDR2: MGHRA and YSYEKL. The trim removed 2 bases at V and 1 base at J, leaving 6 bases unmatched. The CDR3 is 17 residues long. The chain's CDR3 is CASSQILQGASNQPQHF. In DNA, the CDR3 is TGCGCCAGCAGCCAAATACTACAGGGGGCGAGCAATCAGCCCCAGCATTTT.

The chain joins TRBV18 to TRBJ2-1; 9 bases fit TRBD2. Trimming cost V 1 base and J 1 base; bases outside gene matches: 2. CDR1 and CDR2 (germline): KGHSH, LQKENI. The CDR3 loop spans 16 amino acids. CDR3 protein: CASSPRAGGSYNEQFF. CDR3 in DNA: TGTGCCAGCTCACCACGGGCGGGGGGGTCCTACAATGAGCAGTTCTTC.

The chain carries TRBV30 and TRBJ2-7; 7 nucleotides align to TRBD2. CDR1 GTSNPN and CDR2 SVGIG come from the germline V gene (reference sequence). The CDR3 runs to 13 residues. The junction had 5 bases not matched to a gene; V was cut back by 3 bases and J by 3 bases. CDR3 sequence (DNA): TGTGCCTGGAGCAGACTAGCTAGCTACGAGCAGTACTTC. It specifies CAWSRLASYEQYF.

The V gene is TRBV5-4, the J gene TRBJ1-2; 11 nucleotides line up with TRBD1. The CDR3 has 16 amino acids. The ends lost 4 bases at V and 2 bases at J; junction bases unmatched: 7. Germline loops: CDR1 SGHNT, CDR2 YYREEE (reference sequence). As DNA, the CDR3 is TGTGCCAGCAGCGTGGACAGGGGGCTCAGGAACTATGGCTACACCTTC. Translation: CASSVDRGLRNYGYTF.